Listed below are T cell receptor beta chains from one sample, sequenced in a study of blood T cell repertoires in COVID-19. Assay used: immunoSEQ multiplex PCR; TCRdb lists only in-frame clones, some missing. The profile shows fewer than 25,000 clones, about 90% of them singletons. Input material: peripheral blood. Receptors originate from a human donor in a cohort sampled during active COVID-19. Each CDR3 is given with its conserved first and last residue. A D gene is named only where the DNA matches it firmly.

TRBJ2-1	TRBV3-1/TRBV3-2	.	CASSPHLVRNEQFF
TRBJ1-6	TRBV9	.	CASSVAGSRDNSPLHF
TRBJ2-1	TRBV6-2/TRBV6-3	.	CASSYSPGLNNEQFF
TRBJ2-7	TRBV25-1	.	CASSDPREQYF
TRBJ2-1	TRBV6-5	.	CASSYLGLVEQFF
TRBJ1-3	TRBV9	.	CASSPRGNTIYF
TRBJ2-5	TRBV9	TRBD2	CASSGGGGEQETQYF
TRBJ1-1	TRBV4-3	.	CASSQDLGVNTEAFF
TRBJ2-1	TRBV20-1	TRBD2	CSASLASGPNEQFF
TRBJ1-2	TRBV5-4	TRBD1	CASRPRDRGYGYTF
TRBJ2-1	TRBV5-1	TRBD2	CASSLGPLAGGGNEQFF
TRBJ2-3	TRBV18	TRBD1	CASSRTGDTQYF
TRBJ2-7	TRBV6-1	.	CASSDLRGQGGYEQYF
TRBJ1-2	TRBV9	.	CASSARAANYGYTF
TRBJ1-5	TRBV18	.	CASSLSVASSNQPQHF
TRBJ2-5	TRBV5-4	.	CASKGSGETQYF
TRBJ2-2	TRBV21-1	.	CASSRGGPNTGELFF
TRBJ1-2	TRBV19	.	CASSITRGPSYGYTF
TRBJ1-2	TRBV6-2/TRBV6-3	.	CASSPTAGPVYGYTF
TRBJ1-2	TRBV7-2	.	CASSSRVFYGYTF
TRBJ1-5	TRBV19	.	CASSMGLDGPQHF
TRBJ2-7	TRBV14	TRBD1	CASSHGDRGLYEQYF
TRBJ2-7	TRBV7-2	.	CASSLEGSSYEQYF
TRBJ2-1	TRBV5-1	TRBD1	CASSFSQGVNEQFF
TRBJ2-5	TRBV7-2	TRBD2	CASSPRLAGGQETQYF
TRBJ2-1	TRBV6-2/TRBV6-3	TRBD2	CASSGPGLAGRKQFF
TRBJ2-3	TRBV5-6	TRBD2	CASRLAGWTGTDTQYF
TRBJ1-1	TRBV19	.	CASSITAKNTEAFF
TRBJ2-7	TRBV24-1	.	CAPGGHILGEQYF
TRBJ2-6	TRBV7-8	.	CASSYGGSGANVLTF
TRBJ2-5	TRBV6-1	.	CASSEVRATQETQYF
TRBJ1-4	TRBV30	TRBD1	CAAQQGALTNEKLFF
TRBJ1-5	TRBV12-3/TRBV12-4	.	CASNIDSYQPQHF
TRBJ2-7	TRBV29-1	TRBD1	CSVVSGGREQYF
TRBJ2-5	TRBV7-3	.	CASSLTPQGETQYF
TRBJ2-3	TRBV2	TRBD1	CASTVGTGTDTQYF
TRBJ2-5	TRBV28	.	CASSFSPPARETQYF
TRBJ2-3	TRBV5-3	.	CARSLASLAPDTQYF
TRBJ1-1	TRBV7-9	.	CASRVFGNTEAFF
TRBJ2-7	TRBV4-3	TRBD1	CASSPGTGGRAGQYF
TRBJ2-2	TRBV7-8	.	CASSSQAGNTGELFF
TRBJ1-2	TRBV19	TRBD1	CASSPQTGVNYGYTF
TRBJ2-6	TRBV5-4	TRBD1	CASSLGTGHTGANVLTF
TRBJ2-1	TRBV19	TRBD2	CASSTLAEALNEQFF
TRBJ2-3	TRBV7-2	TRBD2	CASSLALAGAAVGDTQYF
TRBJ2-7	TRBV3-1/TRBV3-2	TRBD1	CASSQRRDRGWYEQYF
TRBJ2-5	TRBV5-1	TRBD1	CASSLVPGGRETQYF
TRBJ2-1	TRBV10-2	TRBD2	CASSERRGRSSYNEQFF
TRBJ1-3	TRBV27	.	CASSRTGGGLGGNTIYF
TRBJ1-2	TRBV4-1	.	CASSQLTANYGYTF
TRBJ1-1	TRBV6-6	.	CASSYAEGNTEAFF
TRBJ1-3	TRBV10-2	.	CASKTSSGNTIYF
TRBJ2-3	TRBV7-2	.	CASSLAREATQYF
TRBJ2-6	TRBV7-2	TRBD2	CASSLELAGGFSGANVLTF
TRBJ2-2	TRBV10-1	.	CASSEWGTRDTGELFF
TRBJ1-6	TRBV4-1	.	CASSQPSGIRNSPLHF
TRBJ2-5	TRBV4-2	.	CASSQVGSLQETQYF
TRBJ1-5	TRBV11-2	.	CASSLGRNQPQHF